One T cell receptor beta chain is described in this entry. The data were taken from a study of T cells after somatic rescue of genetic block. Only in-frame clones appear in the TCRdb table, and some are missing; sequencing was by immunoSEQ multiplex PCR. This repertoire shows roughly 110,000 clones, about nine tenths found once; its top ten account for approximately 1.3%. CDR1 is GTSNPN and CDR2 is SVGIG in the germline V gene (reference sequence). This CDR3 contains 15 residues. V shed 5 bases and J 2 bases; nucleotides not matched to a gene: 9. The clonotype was recovered from a woman aged 18-35 years. Sequencing was carried out using peripheral blood mononuclear cells (PBMCs). This rearrangement joins TRBV30 to TRBJ1-3; 7 bases are a match to TRBD1. The CDR3, as DNA: TGTGCCTGGTCTGAGCGGAGGGGGCCTGGAAACACCATATATTTT. Its translation is CAWSERRGPGNTIYF.